What follows are 16 T cell receptor beta chains derived from one specimen sequenced in a study of T cell responses to AZD1222 COVID-19 vaccine. Method: immunoSEQ multiplex PCR; TCRdb's copy keeps in-frame clones and lacks some. The sample holds over 150,000 clones, approximately 88% seen once. Sequencing was performed on peripheral blood, taken 28 days after the second AZD1222 dose. These receptors were taken from an adult who received the AZD1222 COVID-19 vaccine.

The J gene is TRBJ2-1, the V gene TRBV6-5, with a possible D match to TRBD2 (5 bases). Germline V gives CDR1 MNHEY, CDR2 SVGAGI. The CDR3 loop spans 12 amino acids. V lost 11 bases to trimming and J lost 6 bases, with 14 bases between them. The CDR3 region has the DNA TGTGCCGGCGGGCGGTTCCGCAATGAGCAGTTCTTC. Protein: CAGGRFRNEQFF.

The chain is built from TRBV7-9 and TRBJ1-2; the D is unclear. CDR1 and CDR2 from the germline V gene are SEHNR and FQNEAQ (reference sequence). V shed 3 bases and J shed 1 base, with 6 bases lying between them. The CDR3 extends over 13 amino acids. Here the CDR3 DNA reads TGTGCCAGCAGCTTTACCAGTAACTATGGCTACACCTTC. It specifies CASSFTSNYGYTF.

This chain uses TRBV30 with TRBJ1-2; D uncertain. The CDR3 length is 12 residues. V dropped 2 bases and J dropped 2 bases, with 6 bases sitting between them. CDR1 and CDR2 (germline): GTSNPN, SVGIG (reference sequence). The CDR3 here is CAWSRWNYGYTF. The CDR3 region has the DNA TGTGCCTGGAGTAGGTGGAACTATGGCTACACCTTC.

The chain is built from TRBV30 and TRBJ1-1; unclear D gene. Germline lookup yields CDR1 GTSNPN and CDR2 SVGIG (reference sequence). V was shortened by 4 bases and J by 11 bases, with 14 bases between the two germline ends. This CDR3 is 11 amino acids long. CDR3 protein: CAWNVGGRAFF. CDR3 bases: TGTGCCTGGAACGTAGGCGGGAGGGCTTTCTTT.

V and J are TRBV7-2 and TRBJ1-2, with D perhaps matching TRBD1 (5 bases). The CDR3 length is 16 residues. Deletions cut 5 bases from V and 3 bases from J, with 19 bases between. Germline CDR1 SGHTA, CDR2 FQGNSA. The CDR3 coding sequence is TGTGCCAGCAGCCCCGGTCGTAGGGGCCAGGACTATGGCTACACCTTC. Translated: CASSPGRRGQDYGYTF.

The chain uses TRBV7-2 and TRBJ2-3; no definite D call. The CDR3 is made up of 14 amino acids. V lost 5 bases and J lost 2, with 11 bases in between. CDR1 is SGHTA, CDR2 FQGNSA, per germline. The CDR3 bases are TGTGCCAGCAGCCTCGTCGGCAACACAGATACGCAGTATTTT. This encodes CASSLVGNTDTQYF.

V usage is TRBV18 and J usage is TRBJ2-3; 9 nucleotides align to TRBD2. Germline CDR1 and CDR2: KGHSH and LQKENI. The CDR3 spans 16 residues. After removal of 1 base from V and 4 bases from J, the junction contained 6 bases not matched to a gene. CDR3 sequence: CASSPRLAGAPDTQYF. CDR3 coding DNA: TGTGCCAGCTCACCACGGTTAGCGGGGGCCCCAGATACGCAGTATTTT.

The CDR3 DNA is TGTGCCAGCAGCCAAGACCCCCACCGACTAGCGGGAAACATTCAGTACTTC. The encoded protein is CASSQDPHRLAGNIQYF. V is TRBV3-1 (or the pseudogene TRBV3-2) and J is TRBJ2-4; 10 nucleotides match TRBD2. The CDR3 loop spans 17 amino acids. The germline V gene has CDR1 LGHDT and CDR2 YNNKEL (reference sequence). The trim removed 0 bases at V and 6 bases at J, leaving 8 bases unmatched.

V is TRBV27 and J is TRBJ2-7; TRBD1 matches 8 bases. The CDR3 length is 15 residues. From germline, CDR1 is MNHEY and CDR2 SMNVEV (reference sequence). After removal of 3 bases from V and 3 bases from J, the junction contained 7 bases not matched to a gene. CDR3 sequence: CASSFSAGGIYEQYF. CDR3 bases: TGTGCCAGCAGTTTTTCGGCAGGGGGCATCTACGAGCAGTACTTC.

The chain carries TRBV5-1 and TRBJ1-6; a possible D gene is TRBD1 (6 bases). Trimming removed 0 bases from V and 7 bases from J, with 17 bases in between. Looked up from germline, CDR1 is SGHRS and CDR2 is YFSETQ. The CDR3 is 17 amino acids. The CDR3 sequence is CASSLAVNGQRNSPLHF. The CDR3 bases are TGCGCCAGCAGCTTGGCAGTCAACGGACAGAGAAATTCACCCCTCCACTTT.

Only a few counts were recorded for this clone. The rearrangement links TRBV9 to TRBJ1-1; D is uncertain. The CDR3 length is 12 residues. V lost 3 bases to trimming and J lost 1 base, with 4 bases between them. CDR1 and CDR2 (germline): SGDLS, YYNGEE. The CDR3 region is CASSGQNTEAFF. For the CDR3, the DNA is TGTGCCAGCAGCGGACAGAACACTGAAGCTTTCTTT.

The chain uses TRBV21-1 and TRBJ2-3; the table gives TRBD2 as D, unverified against the DNA. TRBV21-1 is recorded as a pseudogene. This CDR3 comprises 15 residues. The CDR3 loop is CASSTLGGRADTQYF. For the CDR3, the DNA is TGTGCCAGCAGCACCCTAGGGGGGAGGGCAGATACGCAGTATTTT.

This clone was counted a single time. The chain recombines TRBV7-9 with TRBJ2-1; D unresolved. Trimming left V 5 bases short and J 2 bases short, with 16 bases between. The germline V gene encodes CDR1 SEHNR and CDR2 FQNEAQ (reference sequence). The CDR3 covers 16 residues. The chain's CDR3 is CASSQPNAVPYNEQFF. For the CDR3, the DNA is TGTGCCAGCAGCCAACCGAACGCGGTACCCTACAATGAGCAGTTCTTC.

The genes are TRBV25-1 and TRBJ1-4; D perhaps matches TRBD1 (5 bases). The CDR3 runs to 14 residues. Germline V lookup: CDR1 MGHDK, CDR2 SYGVNS. Between the trimmed V and J ends, which lost 6 bases and 5 bases, there was a span of 13 bases. This chain's CDR3 is CASRETGTNEKLFF. The DNA of the CDR3 is TGTGCCAGCAGGGAAACAGGTACCAATGAAAAACTGTTTTTT.

This chain connects TRBV7-9 to TRBJ2-2; maybe TRBD2 (6 bases). The CDR3 contains 16 residues. CDR1 is SEHNR, CDR2 FQNEAQ, per germline (reference sequence). Trimming pared 3 bases from V and 0 bases from J, leaving 11 bases between. The CDR3 sequence is CASSFMRGANTGELFF. The CDR3 nucleotides read TGTGCCAGCAGCTTCATGCGCGGGGCGAACACCGGGGAGCTGTTTTTT.

V usage is TRBV5-1 and J usage is TRBJ2-1; D is unclear. The V end lost 0 bases, the J end lost 8 bases, and 9 bases lay between the germline ends. Germline CDR1 is SGHRS and CDR2 is YFSETQ. The length of the CDR3 is 13 residues. The CDR3 loop reads CASSLDSRDEQFF. The CDR3 nucleotides are TGCGCCAGCAGCTTGGACAGTCGGGATGAGCAGTTCTTC. The variable domain in full, with the rest retrieved from reference TRBV5-1 and TRBJ2-1, is KAGVTQTPRYLIKTRGQQVTLSCSPISGHRSVSWYQQTPGQGLQFLFEYFSETQRNKGNFPGRFSGRQFSNSRSEMNVSTLELGDSALYLCASSLDSRDEQFFGPGTRLTVL.